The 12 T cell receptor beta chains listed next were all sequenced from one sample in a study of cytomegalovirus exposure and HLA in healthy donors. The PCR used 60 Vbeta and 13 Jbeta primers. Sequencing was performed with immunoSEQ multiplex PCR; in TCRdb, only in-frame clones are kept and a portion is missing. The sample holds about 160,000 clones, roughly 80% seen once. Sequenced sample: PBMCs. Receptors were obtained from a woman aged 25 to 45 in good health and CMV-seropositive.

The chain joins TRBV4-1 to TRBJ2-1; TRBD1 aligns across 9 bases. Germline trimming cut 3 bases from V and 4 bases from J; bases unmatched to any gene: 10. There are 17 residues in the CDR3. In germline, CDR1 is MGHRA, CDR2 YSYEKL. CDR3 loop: CASSQVQPGQGYNEQFF. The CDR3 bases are TGCGCCAGCAGCCAGGTACAACCGGGACAGGGATACAATGAGCAGTTCTTC.

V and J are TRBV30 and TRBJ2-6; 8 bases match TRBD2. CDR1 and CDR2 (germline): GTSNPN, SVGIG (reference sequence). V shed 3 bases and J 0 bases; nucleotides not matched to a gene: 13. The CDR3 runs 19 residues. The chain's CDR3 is CAWREKNGGGYSGANVLTF. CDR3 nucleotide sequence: TGTGCCTGGAGAGAGAAGAACGGGGGGGGGTACTCTGGGGCCAACGTCCTGACTTTC.

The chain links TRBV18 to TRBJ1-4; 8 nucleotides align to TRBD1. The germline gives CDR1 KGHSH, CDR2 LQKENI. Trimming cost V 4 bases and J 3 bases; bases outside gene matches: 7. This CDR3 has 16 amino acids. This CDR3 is CASSRDDRGANEKLFF. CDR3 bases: TGTGCCAGCTCACGAGACGACAGGGGAGCTAATGAAAAACTGTTTTTT.

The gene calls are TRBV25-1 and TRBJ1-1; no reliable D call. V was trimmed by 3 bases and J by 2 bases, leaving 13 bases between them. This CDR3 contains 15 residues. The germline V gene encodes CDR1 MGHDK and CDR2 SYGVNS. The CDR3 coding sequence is TGTGCCAGCAGTGATGGGCTTCTCGCCAACACTGAAGCTTTCTTT. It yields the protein CASSDGLLANTEAFF. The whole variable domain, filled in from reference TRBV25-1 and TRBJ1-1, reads EADIYQTPRYLVIGTGKKITLECSQTMGHDKMYWYQQDPGMELHLIHYSYGVNSTEKGDLSSESTVSRIRTEHFPLTLESARPSHTSQYLCASSDGLLANTEAFFGQGTRLTVV.

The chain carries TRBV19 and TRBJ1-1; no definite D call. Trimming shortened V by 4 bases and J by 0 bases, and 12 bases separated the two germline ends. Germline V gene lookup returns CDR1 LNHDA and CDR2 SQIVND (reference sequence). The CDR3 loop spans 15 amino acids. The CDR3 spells CASSNRAGMNTEAFF. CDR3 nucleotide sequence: TGTGCCAGTAGTAATCGAGCGGGGATGAACACTGAAGCTTTCTTT.

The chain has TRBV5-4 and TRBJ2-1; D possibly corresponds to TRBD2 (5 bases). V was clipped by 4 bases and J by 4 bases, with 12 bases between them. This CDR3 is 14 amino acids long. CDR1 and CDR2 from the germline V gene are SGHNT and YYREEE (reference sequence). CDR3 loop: CASSRYGEYNEQFF. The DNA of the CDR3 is TGTGCCAGCAGCCGATATGGGGAGTACAATGAGCAGTTCTTC.

The CDR3 reads CASSYPIRRGGNTIYF. The CDR3 nucleotides read TGTGCCAGCAGTTACCCAATCCGGAGGGGAGGAAACACCATATATTTT. This chain uses TRBV7-9 with TRBJ1-3; tentative D call: TRBD1 (5 bases). The CDR3 extends over 16 amino acids. Germline V gene data show CDR1 as SEHNR and CDR2 as FQNEAQ (reference sequence). V was clipped by 6 bases and J by 4 bases, with 19 bases between them. Full variable domain (missing parts from reference TRBV7-9 and TRBJ1-3): DTGVSQNPRHKITKRGQNVTFRCDPISEHNRLYWYRQTLGQGPEFLTYFQNEAQLEKSRLLSDRFSAERPKGSFSTLEIQRTEQGDSAMYLCASSYPIRRGGNTIYFGEGSWLTVV.

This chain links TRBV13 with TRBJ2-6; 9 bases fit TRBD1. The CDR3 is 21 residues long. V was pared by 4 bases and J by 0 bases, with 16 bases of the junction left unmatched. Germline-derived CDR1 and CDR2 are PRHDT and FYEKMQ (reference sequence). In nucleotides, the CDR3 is TGTGCCAGCAGCTCCCAAGACAGGGGGTTCGTCCCATCCTCTGGGGCCAACGTCCTGACTTTC. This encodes CASSSQDRGFVPSSGANVLTF.

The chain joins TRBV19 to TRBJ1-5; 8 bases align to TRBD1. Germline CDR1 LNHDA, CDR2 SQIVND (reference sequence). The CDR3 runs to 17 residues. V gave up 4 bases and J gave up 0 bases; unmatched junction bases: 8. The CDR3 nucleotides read TGTGCCAGTAGTAGTCGGCAGGGGGCCATTAGCAATCAGCCCCAGCATTTT. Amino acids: CASSSRQGAISNQPQHF.

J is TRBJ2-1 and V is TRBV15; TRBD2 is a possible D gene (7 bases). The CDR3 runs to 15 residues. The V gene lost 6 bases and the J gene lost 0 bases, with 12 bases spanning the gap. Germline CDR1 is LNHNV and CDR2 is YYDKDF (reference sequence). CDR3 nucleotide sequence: TGTGCCACCAGGGGAGGGGGGACCTCCTACAATGAGCAGTTCTTC. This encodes CATRGGGTSYNEQFF.

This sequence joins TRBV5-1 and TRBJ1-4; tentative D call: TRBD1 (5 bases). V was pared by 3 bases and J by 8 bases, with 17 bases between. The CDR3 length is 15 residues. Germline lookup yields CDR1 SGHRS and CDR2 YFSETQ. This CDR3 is CASSSLGQGEEKLFF. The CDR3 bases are TGCGCCAGCAGCTCCTTGGGGCAGGGTGAGGAAAAACTGTTTTTT.

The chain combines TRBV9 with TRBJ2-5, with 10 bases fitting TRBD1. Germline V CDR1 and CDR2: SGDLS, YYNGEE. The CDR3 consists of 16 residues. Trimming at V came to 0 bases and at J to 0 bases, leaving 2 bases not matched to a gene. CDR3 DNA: TGTGCCAGCAGCGTAGGGGGACAGGGGTACCAAGAGACCCAGTACTTC. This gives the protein CASSVGGQGYQETQYF.